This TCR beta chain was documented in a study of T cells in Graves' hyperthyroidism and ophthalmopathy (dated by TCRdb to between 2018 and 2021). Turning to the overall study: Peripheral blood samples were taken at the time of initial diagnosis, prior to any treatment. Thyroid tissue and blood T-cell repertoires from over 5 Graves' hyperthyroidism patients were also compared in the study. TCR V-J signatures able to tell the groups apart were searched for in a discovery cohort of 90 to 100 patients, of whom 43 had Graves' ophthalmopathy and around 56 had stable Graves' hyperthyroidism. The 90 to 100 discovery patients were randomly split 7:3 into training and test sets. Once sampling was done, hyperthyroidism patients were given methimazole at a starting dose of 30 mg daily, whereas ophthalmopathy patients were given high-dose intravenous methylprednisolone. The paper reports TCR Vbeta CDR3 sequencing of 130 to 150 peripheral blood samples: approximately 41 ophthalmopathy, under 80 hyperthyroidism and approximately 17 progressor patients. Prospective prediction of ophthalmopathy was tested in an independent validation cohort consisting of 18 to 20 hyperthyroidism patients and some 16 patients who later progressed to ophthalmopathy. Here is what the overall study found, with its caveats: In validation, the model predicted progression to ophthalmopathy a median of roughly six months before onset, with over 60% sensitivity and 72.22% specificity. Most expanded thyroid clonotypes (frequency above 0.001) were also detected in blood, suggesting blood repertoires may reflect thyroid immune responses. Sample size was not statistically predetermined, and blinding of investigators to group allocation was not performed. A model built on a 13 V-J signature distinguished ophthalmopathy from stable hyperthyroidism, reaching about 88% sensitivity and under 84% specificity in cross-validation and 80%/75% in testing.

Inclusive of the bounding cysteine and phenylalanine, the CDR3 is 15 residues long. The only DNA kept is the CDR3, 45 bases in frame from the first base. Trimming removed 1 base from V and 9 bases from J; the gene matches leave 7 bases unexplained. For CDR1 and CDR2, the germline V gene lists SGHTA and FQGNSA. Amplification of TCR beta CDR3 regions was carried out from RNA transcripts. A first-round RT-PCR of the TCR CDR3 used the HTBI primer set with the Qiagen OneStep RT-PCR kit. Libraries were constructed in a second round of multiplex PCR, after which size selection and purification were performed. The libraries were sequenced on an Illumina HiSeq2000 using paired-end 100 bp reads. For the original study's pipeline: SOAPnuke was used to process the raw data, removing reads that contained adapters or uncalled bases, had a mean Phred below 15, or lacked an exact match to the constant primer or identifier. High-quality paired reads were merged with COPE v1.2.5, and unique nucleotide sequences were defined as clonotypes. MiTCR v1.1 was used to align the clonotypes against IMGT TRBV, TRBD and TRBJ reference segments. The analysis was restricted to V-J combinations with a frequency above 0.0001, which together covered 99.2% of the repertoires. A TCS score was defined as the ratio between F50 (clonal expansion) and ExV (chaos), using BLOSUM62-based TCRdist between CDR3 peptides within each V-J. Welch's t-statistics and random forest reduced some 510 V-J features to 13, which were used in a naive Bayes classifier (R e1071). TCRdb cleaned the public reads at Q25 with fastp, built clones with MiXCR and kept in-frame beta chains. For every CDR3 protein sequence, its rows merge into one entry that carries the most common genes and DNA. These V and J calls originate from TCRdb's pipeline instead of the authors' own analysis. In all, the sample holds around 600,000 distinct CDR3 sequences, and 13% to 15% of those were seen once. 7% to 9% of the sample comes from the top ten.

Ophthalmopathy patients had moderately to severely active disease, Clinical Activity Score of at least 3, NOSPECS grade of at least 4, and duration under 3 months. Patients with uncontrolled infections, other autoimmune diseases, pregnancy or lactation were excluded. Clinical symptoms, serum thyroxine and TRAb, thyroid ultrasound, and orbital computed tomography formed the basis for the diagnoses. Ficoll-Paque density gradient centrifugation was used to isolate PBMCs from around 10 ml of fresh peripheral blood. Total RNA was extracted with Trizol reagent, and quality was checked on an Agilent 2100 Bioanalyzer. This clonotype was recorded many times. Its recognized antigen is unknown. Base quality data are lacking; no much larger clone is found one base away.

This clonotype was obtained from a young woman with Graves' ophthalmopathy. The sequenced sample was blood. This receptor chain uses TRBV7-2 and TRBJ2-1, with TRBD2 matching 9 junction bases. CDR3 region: CASSLGLAGRGEQFF. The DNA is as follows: TGTGCCAGCAGCTTAGGTCTAGCGGGGAGGGGTGAGCAGTTCTTC.